In its sample, the clone carrying this T cell receptor beta chain was seen many times. Its antigen remains unidentified. This sample is part of a study of glioma-infiltrating T cells. Study-wide results and limits: Tissue and blood shared very few CDR3 sequences. Above-expected tissue-blood divergence occurred in all gliomas, most in low-grade ones.

TCR alpha and beta CDR3 regions were amplified from RNA using iRepertoire nested multiplex PCR. Input was roughly 95-450 ng of tissue mRNA or PBMC total RNA. TCRdb passed the multiplex PCR reads through MiXCR, listing each CDR3 protein once. The data hold fewer than 200,000 distinct CDR3 sequences, with about 31% observed a single time. Germline V lookup: CDR1 SQVTM, CDR2 ANQGSEA. V was pared by 0 bases and J by 0 bases, with 3 bases between. The CDR3 runs 13 residues. The sequence was obtained from a human donor with low-grade glioma or glioblastoma, undergoing nonglioma brain surgery, or in good health (not recorded which). Material for sequencing was glioma tissue, nonneoplastic brain tissue, or PBMCs (not recorded which). The chain combines TRBV29-1 with TRBJ2-1; D is unresolved. The CDR3 protein is CSVEDHSYNEQFF. CDR3 DNA: TGCAGCGTTGAAGATCACTCCTACAATGAGCAGTTCTTC.